The clone carrying this T cell receptor (beta chain) has more than one count but fewer than ten. The antigen remains unidentified. The data originate from a study of T cells after yellow fever vaccination. TCRdb used MiXCR to reprocess the 5' RACE reads, holding one entry per CDR3 protein. The data contain 300,000 or so distinct CDR3 sequences, 13% of them singletons. Study results and caveats: The secondary response showed a weaker magnitude and a faster peak, day 5 versus 15. Highly abundant clonotypes carried over from the bulk population could end up in FACS-sorted repertoires as contaminants. Once the booster was given, most primary-vaccination clones reappeared, at about 96% for CD4 and roughly 91% for CD8.

The V gene's germline CDR1 is SGHVS and CDR2 FQNEAQ. The CDR3 has 12 amino acids. Trimming took 8 bases from V and 5 from J, leaving 12 bases between them. The source is a man between 25 and 39 years old who received the YFV17D yellow fever vaccine. J is TRBJ2-5 and V is TRBV7-8; D call uncertain. This specimen consisted of CD4+ T cells sorted from PBMCs, obtained 45 days after the yellow fever booster vaccination. CDR3 sequence: CASLGPPETQYF. The CDR3 DNA is TGTGCCAGCCTCGGGCCACCCGAGACCCAGTACTTC. Based on the CDR3 plus reference TRBV7-8 and TRBJ2-5, the full variable domain is GAGVSQSPRYKVAKRGQDVALRCDPISGHVSLFWYQQALGQGPEFLTYFQNEAQLDKSGLPSDRFFAERPEGSVSTLKIQRTQQEDSAVYLCASLGPPETQYFGPGTRLLVL.